Listed here are 9 T cell receptor delta chains from one sample, sequenced in a study of gamma-delta chains in newborns, infants, children. TCRdb re-called clones from the reads via CATT. The repertoire holds a few thousand delta-chain clones, with roughly 50% as singletons. Sequenced input: blood. These receptors originate from a child who received the measles vaccine.

A word on this clone: This could be a read error, since a much larger clone is one nucleotide away. The chain combines TRDV2 with TRDJ1, with D possibly matching TRDD3 (6 bases). The CDR3 runs 17 residues. From germline, CDR1 is GEAIGNYY and CDR2 EKD. Trimming removed 0 bases at V and 0 bases at J, with 16 bases between. The chain's CDR3 is CACDTVGGPSHTDKLIF. Here the CDR3 DNA reads TGTGCCTGTGACACCGTAGGGGGACCCTCGCACACCGATAAACTCATCTTT.

Sample share makes this clone medium-sized. This chain uses TRDV1 with TRDJ1; 12 bases line up with TRDD3. This CDR3 is built from 21 residues. V trimming: 4 bases; J trimming: 0 bases; junction bases outside the gene matches: 18. Germline V lookup: CDR1 TSWWSYY, CDR2 QGS. CDR3 nucleotides: TGTGCTCTTGGGGGACCTTCCTCTGGGGGATACGACTCCCCTTACACCGATAAACTCATCTTT. This translates into CALGGPSSGGYDSPYTDKLIF.

This clone is deemed medium-sized (0.01 to 0.1%). The chain uses TRDV2 and TRDJ3, with 8 bases fitting TRDD3. The CDR3 has 20 residues. In germline, CDR1 is GEAIGNYY, CDR2 EKD. J was trimmed by 0 bases and V by 0 bases; bases with no gene match: 9. This CDR3 is CACDTVDWGVSSWDTRQMFF. The CDR3 nucleotides are TGTGCCTGTGACACCGTCGACTGGGGGGTAAGCTCCTGGGACACCCGACAGATGTTTTTC.

This clone was counted once. The CDR3 sequence: CALGVHSYQGGYHKYTDKLIF. CDR3 nucleotide sequence: TGTGCTCTTGGGGTCCATTCCTACCAGGGGGGATATCATAAGTACACCGATAAACTCATCTTT. The chain carries TRDV1 and TRDJ1; TRDD3 might be the D (8 bases). The CDR3 covers 21 residues. Germline CDR1 is TSWWSYY and CDR2 is QGS. Trimming cost V 4 bases and J 0 bases, with 30 bases left between them.

In regard to this clone: A much larger clone differs by one base, so this may be a read error. This chain connects TRDV2 to TRDJ1; TRDD3 aligns across 10 bases. V lost 3 bases and J lost 2; bases outside the gene matches: 14. The CDR3 loop spans 18 amino acids. Germline V gives CDR1 GEAIGNYY, CDR2 EKD. CDR3 loop: CACDVTGGYGLGTDKLIF. DNA for the CDR3: TGTGCCTGTGACGTAACCGGGGGATACGGCCTTGGGACCGATAAACTCATCTTT.

This chain uses TRDV2 with TRDJ1, with TRDD3 matching 10 bases. Germline trimming cut 3 bases from V and 0 bases from J; bases unmatched to any gene: 12. This CDR3 is 18 amino acids long. Germline loops: CDR1 GEAIGNYY, CDR2 EKD. CDR3 sequence: CACDAVPGDTPYTDKLIF. CDR3 nucleotide sequence: TGTGCCTGTGACGCGGTGCCGGGGGATACGCCGTACACCGATAAACTCATCTTT.

V and J are TRDV2 and TRDJ3; 10 bases line up with TRDD3. V lost 0 bases, J lost 4 bases, and 11 bases stayed unmatched. CDR3 size: 20 residues. Per the germline V gene, CDR1 is GEAIGNYY and CDR2 is EKD. CDR3 residues: CACDTAGGGYGSWDTRQMFF. CDR3 coding DNA: TGTGCCTGTGACACCGCGGGCGGGGGATACGGTTCTTGGGACACCCGACAGATGTTTTTC.

V and J are TRDV2 and TRDJ1; TRDD3 agrees at 11 bases. Trimming took 3 bases from V and 1 from J; bases not matched to a gene: 18. The CDR3 has 20 residues. CDR1 is GEAIGNYY and CDR2 is EKD in the germline V gene. The CDR3 here is CACDFLVQLGDRIGTDKLIF. The CDR3 DNA follows: TGTGCCTGTGACTTCTTGGTGCAACTGGGGGATAGAATCGGCACCGATAAACTCATCTTT.

The chain combines TRDV2 with TRDJ1; 13 positions match TRDD3. Germline trimming cut 5 bases from V and 0 bases from J; bases unmatched to any gene: 23. The CDR3 is made up of 22 amino acids. Germline CDR1 is GEAIGNYY and CDR2 is EKD. CDR3 nucleotide sequence: TGTGCCTGTGGCTCCGTATTACTGGGGGATACGCCCGCCCTTAAGGACACCGATAAACTCATCTTT. Its protein is CACGSVLLGDTPALKDTDKLIF.